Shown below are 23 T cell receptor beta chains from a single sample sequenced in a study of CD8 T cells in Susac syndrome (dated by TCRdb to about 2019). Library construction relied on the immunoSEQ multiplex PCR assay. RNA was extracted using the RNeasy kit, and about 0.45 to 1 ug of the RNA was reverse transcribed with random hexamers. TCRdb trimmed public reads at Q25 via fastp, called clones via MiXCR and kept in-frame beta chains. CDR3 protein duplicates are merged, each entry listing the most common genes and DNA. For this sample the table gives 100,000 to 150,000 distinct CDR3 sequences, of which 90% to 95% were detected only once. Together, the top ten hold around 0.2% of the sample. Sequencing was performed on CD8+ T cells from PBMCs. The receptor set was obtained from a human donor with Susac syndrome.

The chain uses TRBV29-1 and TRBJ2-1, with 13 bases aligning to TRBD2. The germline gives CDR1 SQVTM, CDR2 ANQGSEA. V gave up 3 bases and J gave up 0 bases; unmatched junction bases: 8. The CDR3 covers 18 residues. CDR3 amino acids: CSVESLAGGSSSYNEQFF. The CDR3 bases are TGCAGCGTTGAGTCACTAGCGGGGGGGTCTAGCTCCTACAATGAGCAGTTCTTC.

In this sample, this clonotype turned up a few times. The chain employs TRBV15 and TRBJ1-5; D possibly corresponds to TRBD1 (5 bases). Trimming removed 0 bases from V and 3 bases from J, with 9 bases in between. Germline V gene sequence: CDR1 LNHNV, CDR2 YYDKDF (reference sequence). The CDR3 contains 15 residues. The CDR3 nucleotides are TGTGCCACCAGCAGAGATCGGGGGGACAATCAGCCCCAGCATTTT. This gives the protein CATSRDRGDNQPQHF. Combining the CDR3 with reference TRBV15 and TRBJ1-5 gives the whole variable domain DAMVIQNPRYQVTQFGKPVTLSCSQTLNHNVMYWYQQKSSQAPKLLFHYYDKDFNNEADTPDNFQSRRPNTSFCFLDIRSPGLGDTAMYLCATSRDRGDNQPQHFGDGTRLSIL.

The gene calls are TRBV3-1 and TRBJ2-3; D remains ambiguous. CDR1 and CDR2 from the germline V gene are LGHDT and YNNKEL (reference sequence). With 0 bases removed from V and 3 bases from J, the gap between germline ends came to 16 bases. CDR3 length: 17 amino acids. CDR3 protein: CASSQDLGWDWTDTQYF. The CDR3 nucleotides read TGTGCCAGCAGCCAAGACCTTGGGTGGGATTGGACAGATACGCAGTATTTT.

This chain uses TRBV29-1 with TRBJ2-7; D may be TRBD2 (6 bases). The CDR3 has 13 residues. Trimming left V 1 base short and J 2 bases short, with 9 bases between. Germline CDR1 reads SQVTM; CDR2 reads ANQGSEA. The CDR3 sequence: CSVEGSGAYEQYF. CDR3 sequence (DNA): TGCAGCGTTGAAGGTAGCGGCGCCTACGAGCAGTACTTC.

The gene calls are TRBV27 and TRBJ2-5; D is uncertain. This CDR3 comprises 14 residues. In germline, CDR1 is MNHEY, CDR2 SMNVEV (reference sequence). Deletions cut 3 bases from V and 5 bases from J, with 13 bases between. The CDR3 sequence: CASSLRGNGETQYF. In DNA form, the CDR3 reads TGTGCCAGCAGTTTGCGTGGTAATGGGGAGACCCAGTACTTC.

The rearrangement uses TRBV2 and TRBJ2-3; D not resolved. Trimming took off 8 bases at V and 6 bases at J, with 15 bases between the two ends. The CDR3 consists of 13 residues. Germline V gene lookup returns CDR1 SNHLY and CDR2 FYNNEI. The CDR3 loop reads CASQREGPDTQYF. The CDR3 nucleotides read TGTGCCAGCCAAAGAGAAGGGCCCGATACGCAGTATTTT.

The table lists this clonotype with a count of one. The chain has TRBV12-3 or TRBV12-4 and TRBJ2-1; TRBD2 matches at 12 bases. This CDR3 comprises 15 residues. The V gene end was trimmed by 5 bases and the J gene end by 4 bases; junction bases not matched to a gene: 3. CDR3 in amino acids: CASSRTSGAYNEQFF. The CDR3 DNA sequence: TGTGCCAGCAGTAGGACTAGCGGGGCGTACAATGAGCAGTTCTTC.

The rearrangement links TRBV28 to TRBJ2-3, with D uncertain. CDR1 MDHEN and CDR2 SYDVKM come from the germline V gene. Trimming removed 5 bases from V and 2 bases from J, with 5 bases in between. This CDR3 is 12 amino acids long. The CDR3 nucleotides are TGTGCCAGCAGTCCAGACACAGATACGCAGTATTTT. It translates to CASSPDTDTQYF. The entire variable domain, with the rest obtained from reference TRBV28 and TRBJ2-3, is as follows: DVKVTQSSRYLVKRTGEKVFLECVQDMDHENMFWYRQDPGLGLRLIYFSYDVKMKEKGDIPEGYSVSREKKERFSLILESASTNQTSMYLCASSPDTDTQYFGPGTRLTVL.

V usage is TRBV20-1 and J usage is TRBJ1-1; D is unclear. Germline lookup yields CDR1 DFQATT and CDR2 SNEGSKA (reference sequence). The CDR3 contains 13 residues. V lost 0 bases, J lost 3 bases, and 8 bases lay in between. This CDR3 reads CSARDPEDTEAFF. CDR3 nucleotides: TGCAGTGCTAGAGACCCTGAGGACACTGAAGCTTTCTTT.

DNA of the CDR3: TGTGCCAGCAGTTTACAGGGGGCTTTGAACACTGAAGCTTTCTTT. It specifies CASSLQGALNTEAFF. This sequence joins TRBV12-3 or TRBV12-4 and TRBJ1-1; 8 bases line up with TRBD1. The CDR3 runs to 15 residues. Losses at the gene ends were 2 bases for V and 0 bases for J; bases not matched to a gene: 2.

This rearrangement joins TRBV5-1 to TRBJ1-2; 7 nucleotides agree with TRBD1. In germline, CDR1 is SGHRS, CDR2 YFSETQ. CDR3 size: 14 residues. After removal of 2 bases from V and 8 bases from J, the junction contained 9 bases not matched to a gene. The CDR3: CASSFGDTGDGYTF. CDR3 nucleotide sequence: TGCGCCAGCAGCTTTGGGGACACAGGGGACGGCTACACCTTC.

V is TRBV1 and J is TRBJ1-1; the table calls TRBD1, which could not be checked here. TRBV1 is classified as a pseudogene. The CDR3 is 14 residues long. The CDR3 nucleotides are TGCACCAGCAGCCAAGAAGGGGGGGCTGGTGAAGCTTTCTTT. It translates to CTSSQEGGAGEAFF.

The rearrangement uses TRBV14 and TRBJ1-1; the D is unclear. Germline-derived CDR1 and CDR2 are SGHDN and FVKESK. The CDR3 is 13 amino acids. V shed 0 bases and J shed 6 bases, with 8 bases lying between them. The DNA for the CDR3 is TGTGCCAGCAGCCAAGACTGGGCGGCTGAAGCTTTCTTT. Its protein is CASSQDWAAEAFF. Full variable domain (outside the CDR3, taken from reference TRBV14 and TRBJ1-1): EAGVTQFPSHSVIEKGQTVTLRCDPISGHDNLYWYRRVMGKEIKFLLHFVKESKQDESGMPNNRFLAERTGGTYSTLKVQPAELEDSGVYFCASSQDWAAEAFFGQGTRLTVV.

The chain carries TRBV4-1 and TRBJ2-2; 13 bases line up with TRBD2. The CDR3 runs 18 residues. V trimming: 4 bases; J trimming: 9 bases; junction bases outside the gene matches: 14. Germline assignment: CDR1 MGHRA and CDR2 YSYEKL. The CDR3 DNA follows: TGCGCCAGCAGCCGCATAGCGCTACTAGCGGGGGGGCTCAGGGAGCTGTTTTTT. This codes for CASSRIALLAGGLRELFF.

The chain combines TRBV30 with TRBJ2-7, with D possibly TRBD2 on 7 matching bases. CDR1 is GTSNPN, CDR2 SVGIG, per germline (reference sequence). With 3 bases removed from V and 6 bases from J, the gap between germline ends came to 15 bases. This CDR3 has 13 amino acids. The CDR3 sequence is CAWRTPGGLEQYF. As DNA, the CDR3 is TGTGCCTGGAGAACCCCCGGGGGGCTCGAGCAGTACTTC.

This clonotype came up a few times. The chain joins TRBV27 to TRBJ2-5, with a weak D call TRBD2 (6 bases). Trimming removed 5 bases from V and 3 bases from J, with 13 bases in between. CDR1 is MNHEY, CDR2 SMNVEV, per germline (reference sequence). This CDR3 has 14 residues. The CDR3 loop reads CASSPGTGKETQYF. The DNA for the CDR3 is TGTGCCAGCAGTCCGGGGACTGGAAAAGAGACCCAGTACTTC.

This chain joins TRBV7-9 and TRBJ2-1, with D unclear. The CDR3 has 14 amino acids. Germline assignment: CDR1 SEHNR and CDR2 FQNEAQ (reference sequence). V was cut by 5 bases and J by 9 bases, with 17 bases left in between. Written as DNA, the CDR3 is TGTGCCAGCAGCCCCGACTCCCGGCAGAGTGAGCAGTTCTTC. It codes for CASSPDSRQSEQFF. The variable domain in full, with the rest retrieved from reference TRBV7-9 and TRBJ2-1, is DTGVSQNPRHKITKRGQNVTFRCDPISEHNRLYWYRQTLGQGPEFLTYFQNEAQLEKSRLLSDRFSAERPKGSFSTLEIQRTEQGDSAMYLCASSPDSRQSEQFFGPGTRLTVL.

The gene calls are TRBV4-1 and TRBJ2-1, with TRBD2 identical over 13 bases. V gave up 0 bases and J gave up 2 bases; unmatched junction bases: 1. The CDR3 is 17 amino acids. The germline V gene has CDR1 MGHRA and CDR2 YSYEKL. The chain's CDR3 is CASSQEGTSGTYNEQFF. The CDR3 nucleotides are TGCGCCAGCAGCCAAGAAGGGACTAGCGGGACCTACAATGAGCAGTTCTTC.

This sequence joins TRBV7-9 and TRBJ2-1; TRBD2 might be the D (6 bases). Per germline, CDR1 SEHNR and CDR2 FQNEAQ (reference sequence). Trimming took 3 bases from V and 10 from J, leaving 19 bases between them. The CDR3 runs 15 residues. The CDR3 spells CASSFRSGSSGEQFF. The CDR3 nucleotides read TGTGCCAGCAGCTTTCGGTCCGGGAGCTCAGGGGAGCAGTTCTTC. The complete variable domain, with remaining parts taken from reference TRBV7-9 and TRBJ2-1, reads DTGVSQNPRHKITKRGQNVTFRCDPISEHNRLYWYRQTLGQGPEFLTYFQNEAQLEKSRLLSDRFSAERPKGSFSTLEIQRTEQGDSAMYLCASSFRSGSSGEQFFGPGTRLTVL.

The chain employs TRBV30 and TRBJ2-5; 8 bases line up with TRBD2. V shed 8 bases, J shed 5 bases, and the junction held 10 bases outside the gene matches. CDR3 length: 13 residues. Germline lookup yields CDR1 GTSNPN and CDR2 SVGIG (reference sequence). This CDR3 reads CAGAGGVEETQYF. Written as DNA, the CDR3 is TGTGCCGGGGCGGGAGGAGTGGAGGAGACCCAGTACTTC.

DNA of the CDR3: TGCAGTGTAAATCAGCCCCAGCATTTT. This gives the protein CSVNQPQHF. This chain connects TRBV20-1 to TRBJ1-5; D not certain. From germline, CDR1 is DFQATT and CDR2 SNEGSKA (reference sequence). This CDR3 is built from 9 residues. Trimming took off 7 bases at V and 4 bases at J, with 2 bases between the two ends.

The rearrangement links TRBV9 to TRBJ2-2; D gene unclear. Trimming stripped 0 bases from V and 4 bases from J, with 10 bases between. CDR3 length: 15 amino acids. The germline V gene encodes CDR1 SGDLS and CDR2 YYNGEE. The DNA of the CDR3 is TGTGCCAGCAGCGTAGGTGGCTCTCTCACCGGGGAGCTGTTTTTT. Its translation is CASSVGGSLTGELFF.

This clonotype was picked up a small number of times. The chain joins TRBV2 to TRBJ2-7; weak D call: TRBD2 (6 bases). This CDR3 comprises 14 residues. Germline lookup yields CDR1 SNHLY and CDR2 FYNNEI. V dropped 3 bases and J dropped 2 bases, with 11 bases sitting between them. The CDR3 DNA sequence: TGTGCCAGCAGTGAGGGCGGGGCCGCCTACGAGCAGTACTTC. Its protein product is CASSEGGAAYEQYF.